This T cell receptor (beta chain) was recovered during a study of technical replicates of blood from a handful of donors. The protocol was immunoSEQ multiplex PCR, while the TCRdb copy is restricted to in-frame clones and leaves out a portion. The sample lists around 97,000 clones; 95% to 97% were seen once. V dropped 1 base and J dropped 2 bases, with 11 bases sitting between them. Germline V CDR1 and CDR2: SGDLS, YYNGEE. This CDR3 contains 15 residues. Sequencing was carried out using T cells isolated from PBMCs. The rearrangement links TRBV9 to TRBJ2-3; TRBD2 might be the D (6 bases). The TCR originated in a human donor in good health. CDR3: CASSVTAGSTDTQYF. The CDR3 coding sequence is TGTGCCAGCAGCGTAACTGCGGGGTCCACAGATACGCAGTATTTT.